This T cell receptor beta chain was found in a study of blood T cell repertoires in COVID-19. For the study at large: T cells, B-cell-depleted T cells, or PBMCs provided the cDNA or gDNA that served as material.

Trimming removed 1 base from V and 5 bases from J, with 11 bases in between. The germline V gene has CDR1 SGHTA and CDR2 FQGNSA. The CDR3 contains 15 residues. Assay used: immunoSEQ multiplex PCR; TCRdb lists only in-frame clones, some missing. The sample has about 200,000 clones, around 86% seen once. In its sample, this clone was seen once. The chain joins TRBV7-2 to TRBJ2-2; tentative D call: TRBD2 (6 bases). This receptor was obtained from a man aged 55-75 years who had recovered from COVID-19. The sample comprised peripheral blood. The CDR3 DNA follows: TGTGCCAGCAGCTTAGAGAGGCTAGCGACCGGGGAGCTGTTTTTT. Translating it yields CASSLERLATGELFF.